Sequencing of this TCR beta chain was carried out in a study of identical twins (dated by TCRdb to between 2015 and 2016). For the study in its entirety: To test whether fetal clonotypes persist, this study deep-sequenced TCR alpha and beta repertoires from monozygotic twins, from unrelated adults of various ages, and from cord blood. To rule out contamination, the twin experiments were replicated at different times with different library preparation protocols. The paper as a whole reports these results and caveats: Because the same donors could not be followed over many years, the conclusions depended on cross-sectional statistical analysis. In monozygotic twins, out-of-frame TCR alpha sharing was systematically underestimated by recombination models, although the models agreed with sharing between unrelated individuals. Abundant cord blood beta clonotypes carried fewer insertions; young adult naive repertoires showed a weaker similar trend, while memory repertoires showed none. A weaker excess of twin sharing was found in beta out-of-frame sequences because the signal-to-noise ratio was lowered by fewer shared sequences. Zero-insertion analyses could be partly confounded by invariant T cells such as MAIT and iNKT, although diverse VJ usage argued against such confounding for most clonotypes. Compared with coincidental sharing between unrelated individuals, out-of-frame TCR alpha sequences shared between twins had an excess of sequences with low generation probability.

As regards this clonotype: The antigen this receptor binds is unknown. It has no much larger one-base neighbor in the sample; base qualities were not kept.

Every donor in the study was a healthy Caucasian. The researchers also sequenced three unrelated adults who were not twins: a male aged 18 to 29, a male aged 50 to 60, and a female aged 50 to 60. Miltenyi CD45RO+ enrichment and human naive T-cell isolation kits were used to isolate memory (CD45RO+) and naive T cells from PBMC. The library came from 5' RACE. Instrument on record: Illumina HiSeq 2000. Template switching added a universal primer binding site, and the final cDNA carried a unique molecular identifier that allowed TCR cDNA molecules to be counted accurately. Specific primers in the conserved constant-segment region were used to synthesize first-strand cDNA for the TCR alpha and beta chains. Each cDNA library was double barcoded, with a SMART-Mk sample barcode plus Illumina barcodes, to control for contamination. TruSeq adapter sequences along with Illumina sample barcodes were introduced in two successive PCR steps. Sequencing of the TCR alpha and beta cDNA libraries was done on the Illumina HiSeq platform using custom primers. On the study's bioinformatics: MiGEC was used to process raw reads and extract unique molecular identifiers, and MiXCR was used to find CDR3 positions. Recombination models were inferred per individual with the repgenHMM and IGoR tools using an EM algorithm. Shared clonotypes were analyzed with the tcR package in R, and sharing was normalized by the product of cloneset sizes. To study raw recombination free of thymic and clonal selection effects, out-of-frame nonproductive sequences were analyzed. TCRdb reprocessed the public reads (quality trimming at Q25 with fastp, clone calling with MiXCR) and kept in-frame beta chains. All rows with the same CDR3 protein become a single entry with the most common DNA and genes. The V and J calls were not made by the authors but by TCRdb's processing. The sample table records a few hundred thousand distinct CDR3 sequences; about a fifth of these occur just once. The top ten hold roughly an eighth of the sample.

V drops 6 bases and J drops 1 base, leaving 17 bases in between. Based on the germline V gene (reference sequence), the CDR1 and CDR2 sequences are LNHNV and YYDKDF. The CDR3 holds 16 amino acids from the cysteine to the phenylalanine. The read is trimmed to its CDR3 DNA, 48 bases read in frame from base 1. The specimen sequenced was naive T cells sorted from blood. The cell subset or site label for this specimen denotes: cells isolated with a human naive T-cell isolation kit. The chain links TRBV15 with TRBJ2-3; tentative D gene TRBD2, with 6 bases matching. The clonotype originates from a man aged 50 or older in good health. The DNA sequence reads TGTGCCACCAGAGGTCGGCTGGCTAGCGGCACAGATACGCAGTATTTT. It is translated as CATRGRLASGTDTQYF.